This T cell receptor beta chain is from a study of cytomegalovirus exposure and HLA in healthy donors. Primers included in the PCR were 60 Vbeta and 13 Jbeta primers. Sequencing was performed with immunoSEQ multiplex PCR; in TCRdb, only in-frame clones are kept and a portion is missing. Of about 130,000 clones in the sample, roughly 83% were seen once. Trimming took 4 bases from V and 6 from J; bases not matched to a gene: 12. The CDR3 runs 16 residues. The germline gives CDR1 SGHDN, CDR2 FVKESK. V is TRBV14 and J is TRBJ1-2, with 9 bases identical to TRBD1. The sequenced sample was PBMCs. This clonotype was obtained from a man between 18 and 29 years old in good health and CMV-seropositive. In DNA form, the CDR3 reads TGTGCCAGCAGCCTCCTCCCCTGGGACAGGGAAGATGGCTACACCTTC. This translates into CASSLLPWDREDGYTF.